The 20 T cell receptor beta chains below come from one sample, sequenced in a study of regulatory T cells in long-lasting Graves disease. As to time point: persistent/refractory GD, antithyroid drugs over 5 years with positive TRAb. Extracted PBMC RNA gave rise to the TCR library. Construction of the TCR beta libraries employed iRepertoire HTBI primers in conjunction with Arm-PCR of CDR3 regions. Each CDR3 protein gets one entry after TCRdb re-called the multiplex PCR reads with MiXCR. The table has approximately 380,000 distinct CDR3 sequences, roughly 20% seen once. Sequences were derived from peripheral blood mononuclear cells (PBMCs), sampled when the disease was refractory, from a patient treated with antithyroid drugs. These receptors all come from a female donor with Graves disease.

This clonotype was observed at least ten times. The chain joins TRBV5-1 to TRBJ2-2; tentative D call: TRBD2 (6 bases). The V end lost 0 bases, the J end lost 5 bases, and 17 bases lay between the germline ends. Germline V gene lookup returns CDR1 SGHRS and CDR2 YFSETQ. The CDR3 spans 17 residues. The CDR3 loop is CASSLAGLFDETGELFF. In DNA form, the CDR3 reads TGCGCCAGCAGCTTGGCGGGACTCTTCGATGAAACCGGGGAGCTGTTTTTT.

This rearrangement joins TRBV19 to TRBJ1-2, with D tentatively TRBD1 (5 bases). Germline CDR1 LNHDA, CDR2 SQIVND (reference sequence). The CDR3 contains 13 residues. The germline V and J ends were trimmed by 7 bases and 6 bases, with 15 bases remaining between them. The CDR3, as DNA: TGTGCCAGTAATCAAGGGACCTCGCATGGCTACACCTTC. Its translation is CASNQGTSHGYTF.

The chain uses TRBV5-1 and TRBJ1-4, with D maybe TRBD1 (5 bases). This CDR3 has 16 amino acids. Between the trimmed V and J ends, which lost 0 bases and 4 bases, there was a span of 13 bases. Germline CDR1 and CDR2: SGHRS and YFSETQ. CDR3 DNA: TGCGCCAGCAGCTTGGCCGGGGCACTTTTTAATGAAAAACTGTTTTTT. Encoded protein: CASSLAGALFNEKLFF. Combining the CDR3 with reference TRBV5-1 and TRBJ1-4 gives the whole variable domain KAGVTQTPRYLIKTRGQQVTLSCSPISGHRSVSWYQQTPGQGLQFLFEYFSETQRNKGNFPGRFSGRQFSNSRSEMNVSTLELGDSALYLCASSLAGALFNEKLFFGSGTQLSVL.

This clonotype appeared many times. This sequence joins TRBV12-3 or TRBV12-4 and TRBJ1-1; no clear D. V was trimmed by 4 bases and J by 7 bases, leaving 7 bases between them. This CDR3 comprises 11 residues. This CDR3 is CASSYQGEAFF. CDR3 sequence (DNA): TGTGCCAGCAGTTATCAAGGTGAAGCTTTCTTT.

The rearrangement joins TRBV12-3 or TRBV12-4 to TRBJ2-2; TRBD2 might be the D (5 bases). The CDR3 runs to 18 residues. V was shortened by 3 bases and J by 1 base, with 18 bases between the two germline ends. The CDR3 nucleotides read TGTGCCAGCAGTTTGTGGGCTAGCAGAACGAAGAACACCGGGGAGCTGTTTTTT. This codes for CASSLWASRTKNTGELFF.

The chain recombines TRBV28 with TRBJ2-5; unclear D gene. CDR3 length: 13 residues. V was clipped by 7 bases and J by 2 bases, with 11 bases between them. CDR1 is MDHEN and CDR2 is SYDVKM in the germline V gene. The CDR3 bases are TGTGCCAGCAAATCCGATCCTCAAGAGACCCAGTACTTC. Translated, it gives CASKSDPQETQYF.

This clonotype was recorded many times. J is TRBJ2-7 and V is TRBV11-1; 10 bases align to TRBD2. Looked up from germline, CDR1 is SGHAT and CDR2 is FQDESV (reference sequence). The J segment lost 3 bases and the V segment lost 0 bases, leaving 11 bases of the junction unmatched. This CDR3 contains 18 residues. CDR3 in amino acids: CASSLASAWTSGNYEQYF. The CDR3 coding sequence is TGTGCCAGCAGCTTAGCGTCTGCTTGGACTAGCGGAAACTACGAGCAGTACTTC.

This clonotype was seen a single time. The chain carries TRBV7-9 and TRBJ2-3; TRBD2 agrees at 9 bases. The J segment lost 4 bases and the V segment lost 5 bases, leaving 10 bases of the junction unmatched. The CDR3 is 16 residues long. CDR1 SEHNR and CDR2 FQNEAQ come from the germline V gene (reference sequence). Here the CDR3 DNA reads TGTGCCAGCAGCCCCGGGACTAGCTCATCTTCAGATACGCAGTATTTT. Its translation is CASSPGTSSSSDTQYF.

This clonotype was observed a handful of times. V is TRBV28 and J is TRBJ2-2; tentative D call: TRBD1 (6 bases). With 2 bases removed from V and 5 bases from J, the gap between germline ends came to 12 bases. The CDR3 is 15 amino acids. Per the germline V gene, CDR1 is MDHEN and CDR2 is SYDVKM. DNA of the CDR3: TGTGCCAGCAGTTTAACCGGGACACGGACCGGGGAGCTGTTTTTT. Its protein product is CASSLTGTRTGELFF.

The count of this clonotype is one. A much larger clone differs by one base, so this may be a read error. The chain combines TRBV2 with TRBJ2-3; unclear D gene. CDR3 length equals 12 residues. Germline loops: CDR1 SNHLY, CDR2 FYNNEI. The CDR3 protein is CASSEIPDAQYF. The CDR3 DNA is TGTGCCAGCAGTGAGATTCCAGATGCGCAGTATTTT.

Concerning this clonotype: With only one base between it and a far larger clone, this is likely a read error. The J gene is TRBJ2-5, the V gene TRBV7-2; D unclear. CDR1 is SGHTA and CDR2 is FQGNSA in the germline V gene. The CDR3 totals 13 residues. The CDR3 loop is CASSLALQKTQYF. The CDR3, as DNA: TGTGCCAGCAGCTTAGCACTCCAAAAGACCCAGTACTTC.

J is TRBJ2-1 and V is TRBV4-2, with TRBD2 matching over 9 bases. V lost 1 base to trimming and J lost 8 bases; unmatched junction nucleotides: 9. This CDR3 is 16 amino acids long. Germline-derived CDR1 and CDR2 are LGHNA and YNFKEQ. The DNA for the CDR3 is TGTGCCAGCAGCCAAGTTTCTAGCGGGACCGCGGATGAGCAGTTCTTC. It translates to CASSQVSSGTADEQFF.

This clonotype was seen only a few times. CDR3 region: CASGEIGELFF. The CDR3 nucleotides are TGCGCCAGCGGAGAAATCGGGGAGCTGTTTTTT. The chain has TRBV10-1 and TRBJ2-2; D gene unclear. Germline V gene lookup returns CDR1 WNHNN and CDR2 SYGVQD (reference sequence). Trimming took 8 bases from V and 7 from J, leaving 8 bases between them. CDR3 length: 11 residues.

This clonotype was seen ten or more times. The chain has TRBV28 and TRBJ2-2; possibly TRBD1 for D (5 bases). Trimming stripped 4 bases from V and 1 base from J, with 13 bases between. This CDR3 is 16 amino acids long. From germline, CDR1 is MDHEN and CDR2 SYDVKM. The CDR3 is CASSSPTDLNTGELFF. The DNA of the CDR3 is TGTGCCAGCAGTTCCCCGACAGACCTGAACACCGGGGAGCTGTTTTTT.

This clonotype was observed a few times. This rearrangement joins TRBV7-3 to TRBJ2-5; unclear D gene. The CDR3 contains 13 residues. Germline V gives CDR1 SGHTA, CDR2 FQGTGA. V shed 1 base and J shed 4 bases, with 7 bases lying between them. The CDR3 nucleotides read TGTGCCAGCAGCTTAAATGAAGTAGAGACCCAGTACTTC. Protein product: CASSLNEVETQYF. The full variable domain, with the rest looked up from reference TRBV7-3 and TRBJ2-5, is GAGVSQTPSNKVTEKGKYVELRCDPISGHTALYWYRQSLGQGPEFLIYFQGTGAADDSGLPNDRFFAVRPEGSVSTLKIQRTERGDSAVYLCASSLNEVETQYFGPGTRLLVL.

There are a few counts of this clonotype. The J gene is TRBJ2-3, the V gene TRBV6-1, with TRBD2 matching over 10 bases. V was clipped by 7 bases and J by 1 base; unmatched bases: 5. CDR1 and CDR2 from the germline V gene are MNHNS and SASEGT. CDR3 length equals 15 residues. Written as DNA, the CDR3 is TGTGCCAGCAATCTAGGGACTAGCGGCACAGATACGCAGTATTTT. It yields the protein CASNLGTSGTDTQYF.

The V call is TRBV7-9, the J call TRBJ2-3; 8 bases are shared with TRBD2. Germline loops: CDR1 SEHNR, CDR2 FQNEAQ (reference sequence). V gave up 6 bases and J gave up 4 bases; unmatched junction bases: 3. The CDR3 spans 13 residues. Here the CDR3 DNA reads TGTGCCAGCAGGACTAGCGATCCAGATACGCAGTATTTT. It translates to CASRTSDPDTQYF.

The CDR3 DNA sequence: TGTGCCAGCAGTTTAGGACAGGGAGTCAATGGCTACACCTTC. Protein product: CASSLGQGVNGYTF. The J gene is TRBJ1-2, the V gene TRBV12-3 or TRBV12-4, with 7 bases lining up with TRBD1. J gave up 6 bases and V 1 base, and 5 bases lay outside the gene matches. This CDR3 is built from 14 residues.

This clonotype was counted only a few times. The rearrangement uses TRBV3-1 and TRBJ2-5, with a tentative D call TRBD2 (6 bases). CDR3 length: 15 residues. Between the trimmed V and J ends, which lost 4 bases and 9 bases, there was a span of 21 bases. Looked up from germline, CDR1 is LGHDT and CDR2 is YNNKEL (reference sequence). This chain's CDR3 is CASSRNRDSMMAQYF. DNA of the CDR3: TGTGCCAGCAGCCGAAATCGGGACTCGATGATGGCCCAGTACTTC.

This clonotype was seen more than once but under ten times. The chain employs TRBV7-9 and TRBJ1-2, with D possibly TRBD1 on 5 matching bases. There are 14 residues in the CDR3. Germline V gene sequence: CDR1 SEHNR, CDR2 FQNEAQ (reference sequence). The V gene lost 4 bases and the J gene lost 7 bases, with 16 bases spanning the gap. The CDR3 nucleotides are TGTGCCAGCAGCTCGCCAAACCCCGACAGTGGCTACACCTTC. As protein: CASSSPNPDSGYTF.